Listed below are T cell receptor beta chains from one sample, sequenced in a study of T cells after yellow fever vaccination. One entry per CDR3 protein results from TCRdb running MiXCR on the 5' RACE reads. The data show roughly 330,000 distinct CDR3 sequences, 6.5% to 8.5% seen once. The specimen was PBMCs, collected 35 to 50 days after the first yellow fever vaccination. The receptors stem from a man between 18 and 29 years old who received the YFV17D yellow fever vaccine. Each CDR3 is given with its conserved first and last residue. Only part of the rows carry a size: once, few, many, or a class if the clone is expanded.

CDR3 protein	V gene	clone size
CAISESERGGINEQFF	TRBV10-3	NA
CATSQLADTQYF	TRBV24-1	NA
CASSTSGTRSIGETQYF	TRBV19	few
CATSGAVNEKLFF	TRBV6-1	NA
CASSVFRGQETQYF	TRBV5-1	NA
CASSYGASGGPPWNIQYF	TRBV6-5	NA
CASSLSPGEAFF	TRBV4-1	many
CASSQDLAALAGELFF	TRBV3-1	few
CASSYSRQGGLQPQHF	TRBV6-5	few
CASSVFVEQFF	TRBV2	few
CSAMGSRETQYF	TRBV20-1	NA
CSVEGRRDSEAFF	TRBV29-1	few
CASSQTDGTGINEQFF	TRBV4-1	NA
CASSFFHTTNTEAFF	TRBV28	few
CASSRNGGDQETQYF	TRBV5-1	few
CASSGPGGTQYF	TRBV2	many
CASRLKGTGEQYF	TRBV5-4	few
CASSLDVAKNIQYF	TRBV5-1	many
CASSQFLADTDTQYF	TRBV2	many
CATDPPSVPGELFF	TRBV5-1	many
CASSLVSNQPQHF	TRBV18	NA
CASSFRSVEDTQYF	TRBV7-6	NA
CASSVPSTGAYGYTF	TRBV9	NA
CARGPRLYNEQFF	TRBV5-2	NA
CSVAASGGAAEQFF	TRBV29-1	many
CASSRARDSTEKLFF	TRBV18	few
CATKPGTSGVVFTDTQYF	TRBV11-2	NA
CSARPRVRRETQYF	TRBV20-1	NA
CASSMGQNTEAFF	TRBV5-1	NA
CAMGPGLYCYQPQHF	TRBV4-2	NA
CAILGQGNTEAFF	TRBV10-3	few
CASSLVLTGTEAFF	TRBV7-2	many
CASSLPRDLVEETQYF	TRBV7-2	NA
CAYLGGGNEQFF	TRBV10-3	many
CASSLLWGMASSPLHF	TRBV5-5	NA
CASSQTGSGNTIYF	TRBV14	NA
CASSLQGAIGANYGYTF	TRBV7-9	few
CASSLGTASGELFF	TRBV5-1	many
CASSFLGGTEAFF	TRBV5-1	many
CASSRGQGAVNEQFF	TRBV5-4	few
CASSISPPSNQPQHF	TRBV19	NA
CASSKLPTYNEQFF	TRBV19	few
CASCSQETQYF	TRBV18	few
CASHGRGHYGYTF	TRBV28	NA
CASSPTGQYTGELFF	TRBV18	few
CASRWDSMNTEAFF	TRBV12-3/TRBV12-4	many
CASCAATLRGGLGGELFF	TRBV3-1	few
CASSLAGTGEAFF	TRBV5-6	NA
CASSLEFGYEQFF	TRBV7-2	many
CASSEDKTGRGETQYF	TRBV2	NA
CASSVEWGAYNEQFF	TRBV10-1	NA
CASSLRTGRDGYTF	TRBV7-2	few
CASSPIRGLVGQETQYF	TRBV11-2	few
CASSLVGGTRTQYF	TRBV7-8	NA
CASGSGTSGYNEQFF	TRBV6-4	NA
CASSFLVPNSNQPQHF	TRBV5-5	few
CASSFSRNQPQHF	TRBV6-2/TRBV6-3	few
CASSLALGQGSTGELFF	TRBV5-1	few
CASGTSGAYNEQFF	TRBV7-9	NA
CAISGTGGLSYGYTF	TRBV10-3	few